This entry is about one TCR beta chain. The entry originates in a study of blood T cell repertoires in COVID-19. Study-wide context: The cDNA or gDNA used as material had been derived from T cells, B-cell-depleted T cells, or PBMCs.

The length of the CDR3 is 16 residues. V shed 6 bases, J shed 7 bases, and the junction held 14 bases outside the gene matches. Per the germline V gene, CDR1 is MNHNY and CDR2 is SVGAGI (reference sequence). Profiling relied on immunoSEQ multiplex PCR, and the TCRdb table lists in-frame clones only, not all of them. This sample yields fewer than 350,000 clones, of which 90% are seen a single time; 6.8% belongs to the top ten. V is TRBV6-6 and J is TRBJ1-4; 7 bases map to TRBD1. Sequencing was performed on peripheral blood. This TCR was recovered from a woman aged 25 to 39 with COVID-19, enrolled during active disease. The CDR3, as DNA: TGTGCCAGCAGCCTAACAGGGGCGCTAGACCTTGAAAAACTGTTTTTT. Its translation: CASSLTGALDLEKLFF.